These 26 T cell receptor beta chains came from one sample sequenced in a study of control samples from healthy donors and cancer patients. Assay used: immunoSEQ multiplex PCR; TCRdb lists only in-frame clones, some missing. Among about 150,000 clones, about 91% were seen once, and the ten largest hold around 2.2%. The material sequenced was blood. The origin of the receptors is a middle-aged woman in good health.

The chain links TRBV7-2 to TRBJ2-5; no clear D. Germline-derived CDR1 and CDR2 are SGHTA and FQGNSA. There are 18 residues in the CDR3. Trimming pared 2 bases from V and 5 bases from J, leaving 24 bases between. The CDR3: CASSLYSYPQDGWETQYF. The CDR3 DNA is TGTGCCAGCAGCTTATATTCTTACCCTCAGGACGGCTGGGAGACCCAGTACTTC.

The chain links TRBV6-5 to TRBJ2-1, with TRBD1 matching 7 bases. CDR1 is MNHEY, CDR2 SVGAGI, per germline. V trimming: 6 bases; J trimming: 15 bases; junction bases outside the gene matches: 11. The CDR3 has 12 amino acids. CDR3 sequence reads: CASRRSGQLLFF. CDR3 coding DNA: TGTGCCAGCAGACGCTCGGGACAGCTTCTGTTCTTC.

This chain joins TRBV7-6 and TRBJ2-1, with D perhaps matching TRBD1 (5 bases). CDR1 is SGHVS, CDR2 FNYEAQ, per germline. The CDR3 covers 11 residues. With 5 bases removed from V and 6 bases from J, the gap between germline ends came to 5 bases. This chain's CDR3 is CASSRGNEQFF. The CDR3 DNA sequence: TGTGCCAGCAGCAGGGGCAATGAGCAGTTCTTC.

The gene calls are TRBV6-5 and TRBJ1-3; 10 nucleotides match TRBD1. The V and J ends lost 6 bases and 0 bases, in that order; junction bases with no gene match: 2. The V gene's germline CDR1 is MNHEY and CDR2 SVGAGI. This CDR3 contains 15 residues. Here the CDR3 DNA reads TGTGCCAGCAGGGGGGACAGGGGCTCTGGAAACACCATATATTTT. Its protein is CASRGDRGSGNTIYF.

V and J are TRBV7-2 and TRBJ1-6, with D uncertain. V gave up 4 bases and J gave up 9 bases, with 13 bases separating them. The germline gives CDR1 SGHTA, CDR2 FQGNSA. CDR3 length: 14 residues. The CDR3 DNA reads as TGTGCCAGCAGCTCCAGTGGAGGTTTTTCACCCCTCCACTTT. Protein: CASSSSGGFSPLHF.

This chain links TRBV6-5 with TRBJ2-7, with 10 bases that match TRBD1. The junction had 8 bases not matched to a gene; V was cut back by 7 bases and J by 5 bases. This CDR3 is 14 amino acids long. Germline loops: CDR1 MNHEY, CDR2 SVGAGI. The CDR3 here is CASTKGQGKHEQYF. The CDR3 coding sequence is TGTGCCAGCACCAAGGGACAGGGGAAACACGAGCAGTACTTC.

The V and J genes are TRBV19 and TRBJ2-7; possible D gene TRBD2, 6 bases. Germline loops: CDR1 LNHDA, CDR2 SQIVND (reference sequence). V lost 3 bases, J lost 1 base, and 7 bases lay in between. CDR3 size: 13 residues. CDR3 amino acids: CASSIGGSYEQYF. The CDR3 nucleotides are TGTGCCAGTAGTATCGGGGGATCCTACGAGCAGTACTTC.

The J gene is TRBJ2-7, the V gene TRBV19; 7 bases agree with TRBD1. Germline V gene lookup returns CDR1 LNHDA and CDR2 SQIVND (reference sequence). Unmatched junction bases numbered 5, after V lost 4 bases and J lost 2 bases. The CDR3 is made up of 14 amino acids. CDR3 nucleotide sequence: TGTGCCAGTAGTACCGCGACAGGGCCCTACGAGCAGTACTTC. This translates into CASSTATGPYEQYF.

The chain joins TRBV2 to TRBJ1-1; possibly TRBD1 for D (5 bases). The V end lost 5 bases, the J end lost 4 bases, and 17 bases lay between the germline ends. CDR1 SNHLY and CDR2 FYNNEI come from the germline V gene. This CDR3 region has 15 residues. This CDR3 reads CASSYQGGVGTEAFF. The CDR3 bases are TGTGCCAGCAGTTATCAGGGCGGAGTGGGCACTGAAGCTTTCTTT. Variable domain in full (rest from reference TRBV2 and TRBJ1-1): EPEVTQTPSHQVTQMGQEVILRCVPISNHLYFYWYRQILGQKVEFLVSFYNNEISEKSEIFDDQFSVERPDGSNFTLKIRSTKLEDSAMYFCASSYQGGVGTEAFFGQGTRLTVV.

The CDR3 region has the DNA TGTGCCAGCAGTTTTGGAGGGGTGAACACTGAAGCTTTCTTT. It codes for CASSFGGVNTEAFF. V gene TRBV27 combines with J gene TRBJ1-1, with TRBD1 as a possible D gene (5 bases). V was cut by 3 bases and J by 0 bases, with 8 bases left in between. This CDR3 is 14 amino acids long. CDR1 is MNHEY and CDR2 is SMNVEV in the germline V gene (reference sequence).

This chain connects TRBV7-2 to TRBJ1-2; D unclear. The CDR3 totals 15 residues. Germline lookup yields CDR1 SGHTA and CDR2 FQGNSA. Trimming pared 1 base from V and 4 bases from J, leaving 13 bases between. This CDR3 is CASSLEENPRYGYTF. In DNA, the CDR3 is TGTGCCAGCAGCTTAGAGGAAAACCCCCGCTATGGCTACACCTTC.

The chain couples TRBV10-3 to TRBJ2-1; D is undetermined. The CDR3 contains 14 residues. The germline V gene has CDR1 ENHRY and CDR2 SYGVKD. V lost 0 bases to trimming and J lost 0 bases, with 3 bases between them. The chain's CDR3 is CAISESNSYNEQFF. As DNA, the CDR3 is TGTGCCATCAGTGAGTCAAACTCCTACAATGAGCAGTTCTTC.

This clone showed up just once. The chain couples TRBV2 to TRBJ1-5, with D perhaps matching TRBD1 (6 bases). The CDR3 is made up of 12 amino acids. Trimming pared 3 bases from V and 7 bases from J, leaving 7 bases between. CDR1 SNHLY and CDR2 FYNNEI come from the germline V gene. CDR3 coding DNA: TGTGCCAGCAGTGACAGGGGCCAGCCCCAGCATTTT. Translating gives CASSDRGQPQHF.

The V and J genes are TRBV25-1 and TRBJ1-4; D gene unclear. Germline lookup yields CDR1 MGHDK and CDR2 SYGVNS. The V end lost 5 bases, the J end lost 6 bases, and 16 bases lay between the germline ends. The length of the CDR3 is 15 residues. The CDR3 nucleotides are TGTGCCAGCAGTCCTACGGGGTCCTCCGATGAAAAACTGTTTTTT. Encoded protein: CASSPTGSSDEKLFF.

This rearrangement joins TRBV18 to TRBJ1-1, with D possibly TRBD1 on 6 matching bases. V was pared by 8 bases and J by 6 bases, with 16 bases between. The CDR3 covers 13 residues. Germline V gene sequence: CDR1 KGHSH, CDR2 LQKENI. The CDR3 DNA reads TGTGCCAGCGCACAGGGAGGAACGGCTGAAGCTTTCTTT. This sequence encodes CASAQGGTAEAFF.

This chain uses TRBV4-1 with TRBJ2-1; D unclear. The germline V gene encodes CDR1 MGHRA and CDR2 YSYEKL. Trimming removed 3 bases at V and 8 bases at J, with 5 bases between. The CDR3 runs to 11 residues. CDR3 region: CASSQPDEQFF. CDR3 bases: TGCGCCAGCAGCCAGCCGGATGAGCAGTTCTTC.

The genes are TRBV10-1 and TRBJ1-2; weak D call: TRBD1 (5 bases). Trimming shortened V by 6 bases and J by 7 bases, and 18 bases separated the two germline ends. The length of the CDR3 is 14 residues. Germline CDR1 is WNHNN and CDR2 is SYGVQD (reference sequence). DNA for the CDR3: TGCGCCAGCAGCCCGAACGGGGCCGCAGGTGGCTACACCTTC. Protein sequence: CASSPNGAAGGYTF.

The chain uses TRBV6-5 and TRBJ1-2; 9 bases fit TRBD1. Germline V CDR1 and CDR2: MNHEY, SVGAGI. This CDR3 is 14 amino acids long. The V and J ends lost 6 bases and 8 bases, in that order; junction bases with no gene match: 10. The CDR3: CASRQQGAGGGYTF. CDR3 nucleotides: TGTGCCAGCAGGCAACAGGGGGCAGGAGGAGGCTACACCTTC.

The rearrangement joins TRBV4-1 to TRBJ2-4; 7 positions agree with TRBD2. Trimming cost V 2 bases and J 2 bases; bases outside gene matches: 3. CDR3 length: 15 residues. Germline values: CDR1 MGHRA, CDR2 YSYEKL. The CDR3 DNA reads as TGCGCCAGCAGCCAACCGGGGGGTACCAAAAACATTCAGTACTTC. Translation: CASSQPGGTKNIQYF.

This sequence joins TRBV7-9 and TRBJ1-1; no reliable D call. This CDR3 comprises 13 residues. Trimming stripped 2 bases from V and 3 bases from J, with 7 bases between. The germline V gene encodes CDR1 SEHNR and CDR2 FQNEAQ (reference sequence). The CDR3 region is CASSLKRDTEAFF. CDR3 in DNA: TGTGCCAGCAGCTTAAAAAGGGACACTGAAGCTTTCTTT. The full variable domain, its missing parts supplied by reference TRBV7-9 and TRBJ1-1, is DTGVSQNPRHKITKRGQNVTFRCDPISEHNRLYWYRQTLGQGPEFLTYFQNEAQLEKSRLLSDRFSAERPKGSFSTLEIQRTEQGDSAMYLCASSLKRDTEAFFGQGTRLTVV.

The CDR3 coding sequence is TGCGCCACCCTGGGGAACTTAGTCGATACCTACACCTTC. Amino acid sequence: CATLGNLVDTYTF. This rearrangement joins TRBV10-2 to TRBJ1-2; D unclear. The V end lost 10 bases, the J end lost 10 bases, and 22 bases lay between the germline ends. Per the germline V gene, CDR1 is WSHSY and CDR2 is SAAADI. The CDR3 contains 13 residues.

The genes are TRBV6-2 or TRBV6-3 and TRBJ2-1; unclear D gene. Germline-derived CDR1 and CDR2 are MNHEY and SVGEGT. The CDR3 is 14 residues long. V lost 4 bases and J lost 5, with 12 bases in between. This CDR3 is CASSFSRTHNEQFF. The CDR3, as DNA: TGTGCCAGCAGTTTCTCAAGGACCCACAATGAGCAGTTCTTC.

This clone came up a few times. This chain joins TRBV25-1 and TRBJ1-4; no clear D gene. CDR3 size: 16 residues. With 4 bases removed from V and 6 bases from J, the gap between germline ends came to 18 bases. Germline CDR1 reads MGHDK; CDR2 reads SYGVNS. The CDR3 DNA is TGTGCCAGCAGTGCCGGGCCGGGCCTTTCTCATGAAAAACTGTTTTTT. This encodes CASSAGPGLSHEKLFF.

Only one count was recorded for this clone. The chain joins TRBV5-5 to TRBJ2-3; D not certain. The V end lost 4 bases, the J end lost 1 base, and 16 bases lay between the germline ends. This CDR3 contains 16 residues. Germline loops: CDR1 SGHKS, CDR2 YYEKEE (reference sequence). The CDR3 DNA is TGTGCCAGCAGCCCCCCAGGTATAACTCGCACAGATACGCAGTATTTT. Its protein is CASSPPGITRTDTQYF.

This chain links TRBV29-1 with TRBJ1-1, with 9 bases that match TRBD1. The CDR3 is made up of 15 amino acids. Germline trimming cut 0 bases from V and 1 base from J; bases unmatched to any gene: 3. Germline CDR1 SQVTM, CDR2 ANQGSEA. The CDR3 coding sequence is TGCAGCGTTGAAGAGGGGACAGGGTGGAACACTGAAGCTTTCTTT. Protein: CSVEEGTGWNTEAFF.

This clone was picked up one time. The J gene is TRBJ1-5, the V gene TRBV2; no firm D call. In germline, CDR1 is SNHLY, CDR2 FYNNEI. V was clipped by 4 bases and J by 0 bases, with 16 bases between them. The CDR3 runs 17 residues. This chain's CDR3 is CASSVAASFYSNQPQHF. In DNA form, the CDR3 reads TGTGCCAGCAGTGTGGCTGCGAGCTTCTATAGCAATCAGCCCCAGCATTTT.